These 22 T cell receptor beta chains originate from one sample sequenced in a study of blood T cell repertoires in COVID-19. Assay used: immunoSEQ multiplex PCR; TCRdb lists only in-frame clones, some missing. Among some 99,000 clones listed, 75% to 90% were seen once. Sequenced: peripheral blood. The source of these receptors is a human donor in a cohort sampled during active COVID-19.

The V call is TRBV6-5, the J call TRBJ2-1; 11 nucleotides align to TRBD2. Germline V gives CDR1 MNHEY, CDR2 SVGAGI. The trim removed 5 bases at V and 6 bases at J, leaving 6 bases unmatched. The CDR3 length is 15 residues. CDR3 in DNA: TGTGCCAGCAGTCGACTTAGCGGGGGGGCCAATGAGCAGTTCTTC. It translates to CASSRLSGGANEQFF.

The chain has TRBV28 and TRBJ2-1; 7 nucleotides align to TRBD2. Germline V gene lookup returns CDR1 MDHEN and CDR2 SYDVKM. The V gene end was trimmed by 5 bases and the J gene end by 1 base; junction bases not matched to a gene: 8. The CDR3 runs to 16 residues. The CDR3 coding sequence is TGTGCCAGCAGTCCAATGACGGGAGGTTCCTACAATGAGCAGTTCTTC. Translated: CASSPMTGGSYNEQFF.

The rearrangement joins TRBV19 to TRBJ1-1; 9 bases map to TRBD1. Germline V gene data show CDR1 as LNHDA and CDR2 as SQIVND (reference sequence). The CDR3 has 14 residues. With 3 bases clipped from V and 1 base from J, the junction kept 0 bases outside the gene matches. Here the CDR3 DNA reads TGTGCCAGTAGTATGGACAGGGGGAACACTGAAGCTTTCTTT. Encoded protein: CASSMDRGNTEAFF.

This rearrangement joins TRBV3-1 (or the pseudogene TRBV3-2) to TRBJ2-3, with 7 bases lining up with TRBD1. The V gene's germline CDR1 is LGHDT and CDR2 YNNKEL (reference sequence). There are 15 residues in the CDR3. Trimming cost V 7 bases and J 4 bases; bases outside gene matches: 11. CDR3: CASKTSLGGPDTQYF. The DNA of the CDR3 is TGTGCCAGCAAAACTTCCCTAGGGGGCCCAGATACGCAGTATTTT.

The CDR3 DNA sequence: TGTGCCTCAGGGGCCTCTGGGGCCAACGTCCTGACTTTC. This gives the protein CASGASGANVLTF. The chain employs TRBV12-3 or TRBV12-4 and TRBJ2-6, with D tentatively TRBD1 (6 bases). The V gene lost 11 bases and the J gene lost 0 bases, with 8 bases spanning the gap. This CDR3 spans 13 amino acids.

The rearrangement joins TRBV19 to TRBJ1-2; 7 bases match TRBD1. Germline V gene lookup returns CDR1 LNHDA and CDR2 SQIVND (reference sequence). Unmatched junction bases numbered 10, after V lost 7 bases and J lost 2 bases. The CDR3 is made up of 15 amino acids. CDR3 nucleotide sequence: TGTGCCAGTACCCCGGGACAGAACCCCAACTATGGCTACACCTTC. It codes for CASTPGQNPNYGYTF.

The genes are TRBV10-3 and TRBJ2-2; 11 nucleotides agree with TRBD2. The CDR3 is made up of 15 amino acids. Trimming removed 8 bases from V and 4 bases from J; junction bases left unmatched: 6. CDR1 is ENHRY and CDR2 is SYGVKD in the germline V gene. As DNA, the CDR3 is TGTGCCATCTCTAGCGGGGGGTTAAGCACCGGGGAGCTGTTTTTT. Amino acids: CAISSGGLSTGELFF.

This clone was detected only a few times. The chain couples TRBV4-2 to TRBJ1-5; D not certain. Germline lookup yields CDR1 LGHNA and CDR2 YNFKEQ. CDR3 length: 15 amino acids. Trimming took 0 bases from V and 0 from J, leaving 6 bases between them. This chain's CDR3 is CASSQEEGSNQPQHF. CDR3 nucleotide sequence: TGTGCCAGCAGCCAAGAAGAGGGTAGCAATCAGCCCCAGCATTTT.

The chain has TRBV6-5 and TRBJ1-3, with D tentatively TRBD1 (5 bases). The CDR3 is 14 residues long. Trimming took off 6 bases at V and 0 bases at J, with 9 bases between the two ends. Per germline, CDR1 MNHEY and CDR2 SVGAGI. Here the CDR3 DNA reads TGTGCCAGCAGCGATGACAGCTCTGGAAACACCATATATTTT. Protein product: CASSDDSSGNTIYF.

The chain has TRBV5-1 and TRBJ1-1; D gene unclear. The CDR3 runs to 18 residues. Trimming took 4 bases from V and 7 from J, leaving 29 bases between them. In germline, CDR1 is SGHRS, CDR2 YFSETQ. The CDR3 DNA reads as TGCGCCAGCAGCACCGAAATAAATCGGGGTCGTGTTAGTGTTGAAGCTTTCTTT. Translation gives CASSTEINRGRVSVEAFF.

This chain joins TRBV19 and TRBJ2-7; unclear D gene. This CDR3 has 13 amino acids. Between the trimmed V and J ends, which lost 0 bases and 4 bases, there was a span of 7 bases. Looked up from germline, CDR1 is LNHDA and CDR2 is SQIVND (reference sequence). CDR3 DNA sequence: TGTGCCAGTAGTATAGAATTCCCTTACGAGCAGTACTTC. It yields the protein CASSIEFPYEQYF.

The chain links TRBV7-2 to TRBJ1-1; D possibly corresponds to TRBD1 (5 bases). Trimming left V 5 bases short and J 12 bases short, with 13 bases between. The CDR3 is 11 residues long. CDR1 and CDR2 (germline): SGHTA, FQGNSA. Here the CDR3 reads CASSPGGATFF. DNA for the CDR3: TGTGCCAGCAGCCCAGGCGGGGCAACTTTCTTT.

The CDR3 is CASSPGLAGGPGTGELFF. CDR3 DNA sequence: TGTGCCAGCAGTCCTGGACTAGCGGGAGGGCCAGGCACCGGGGAGCTGTTTTTT. This chain connects TRBV7-6 to TRBJ2-2, with 15 bases aligning to TRBD2. The V gene's germline CDR1 is SGHVS and CDR2 FNYEAQ. Unmatched junction bases numbered 9, after V lost 6 bases and J lost 4 bases. The CDR3 totals 18 residues.

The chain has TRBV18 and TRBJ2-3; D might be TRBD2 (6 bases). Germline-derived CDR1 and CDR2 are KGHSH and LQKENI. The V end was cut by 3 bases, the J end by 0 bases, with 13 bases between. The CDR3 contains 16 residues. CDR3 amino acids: CASSPLSGSSTDTQYF. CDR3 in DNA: TGTGCCAGCTCACCCTTAAGCGGGTCTAGCACAGATACGCAGTATTTT.

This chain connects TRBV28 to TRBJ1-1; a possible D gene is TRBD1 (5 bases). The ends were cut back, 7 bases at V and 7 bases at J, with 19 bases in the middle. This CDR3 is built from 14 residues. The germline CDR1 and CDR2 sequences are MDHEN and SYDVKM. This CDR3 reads CASTYRLGGGEAFF. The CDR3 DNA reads TGTGCCAGCACCTACCGCCTGGGGGGGGGTGAAGCTTTCTTT.

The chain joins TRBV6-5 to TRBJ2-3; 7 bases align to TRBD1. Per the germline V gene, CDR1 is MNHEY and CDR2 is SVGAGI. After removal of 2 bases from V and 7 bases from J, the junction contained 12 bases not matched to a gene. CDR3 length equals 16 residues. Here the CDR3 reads CASSYPAGTAVNTQYF. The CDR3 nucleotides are TGTGCCAGCAGTTACCCGGCAGGGACAGCGGTGAATACGCAGTATTTT.

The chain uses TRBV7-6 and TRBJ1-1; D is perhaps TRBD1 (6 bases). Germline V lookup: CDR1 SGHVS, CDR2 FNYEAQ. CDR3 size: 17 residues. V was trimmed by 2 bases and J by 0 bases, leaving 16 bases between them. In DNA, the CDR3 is TGTGCCAGCAGCTTATCGCGAAAACAGGGATTGAACACTGAAGCTTTCTTT. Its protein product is CASSLSRKQGLNTEAFF.

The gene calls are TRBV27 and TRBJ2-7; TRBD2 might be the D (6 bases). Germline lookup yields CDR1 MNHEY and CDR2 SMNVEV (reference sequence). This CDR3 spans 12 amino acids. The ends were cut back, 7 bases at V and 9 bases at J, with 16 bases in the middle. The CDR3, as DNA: TGTGCCAGCACCTCCGGGGGTTGGGTGCAGTACTTC. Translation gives CASTSGGWVQYF.

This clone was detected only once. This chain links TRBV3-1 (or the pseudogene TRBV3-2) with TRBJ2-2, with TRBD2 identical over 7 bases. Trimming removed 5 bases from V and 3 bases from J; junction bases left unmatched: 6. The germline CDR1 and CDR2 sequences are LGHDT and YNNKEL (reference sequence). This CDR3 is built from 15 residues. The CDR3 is CASSYRLAHTGELFF. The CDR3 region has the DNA TGTGCCAGCAGCTATCGACTAGCCCACACCGGGGAGCTGTTTTTT.

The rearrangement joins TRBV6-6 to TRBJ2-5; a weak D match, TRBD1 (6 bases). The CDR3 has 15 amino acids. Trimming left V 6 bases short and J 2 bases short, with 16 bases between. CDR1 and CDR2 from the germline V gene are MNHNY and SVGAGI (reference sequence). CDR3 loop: CASSVTGMTQETQYF. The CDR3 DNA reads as TGTGCCAGCAGCGTAACAGGGATGACGCAAGAGACCCAGTACTTC.

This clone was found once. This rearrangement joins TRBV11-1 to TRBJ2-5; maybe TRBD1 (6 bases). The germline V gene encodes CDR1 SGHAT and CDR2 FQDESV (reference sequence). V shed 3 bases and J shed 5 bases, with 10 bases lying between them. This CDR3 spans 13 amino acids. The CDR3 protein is CASSFRDMETQYF. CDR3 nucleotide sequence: TGTGCCAGCAGCTTTCGGGACATGGAGACCCAGTACTTC.

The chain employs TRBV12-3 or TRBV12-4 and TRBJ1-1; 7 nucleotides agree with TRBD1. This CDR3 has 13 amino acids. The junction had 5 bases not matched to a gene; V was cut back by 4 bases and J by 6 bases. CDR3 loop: CASSYGGGSEAFF. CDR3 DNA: TGTGCCAGCAGTTACGGAGGGGGCTCTGAAGCTTTCTTT.